These 27 T cell receptor beta chains were sequenced from one sample in a study of blood T cell repertoires in COVID-19. Clones were sequenced by immunoSEQ multiplex PCR, and TCRdb holds only the in-frame ones, with some missing. The sample lists about 200,000 clones; 75% to 90% were seen once. Sample: PBMCs or T cells enriched from blood (not recorded which). All receptors come from a middle-aged woman with acute COVID-19.

Turning to this clone: One end of the junction does not line up with germline, which may come from a read error. The rearrangement links TRBV4-2 to TRBJ1-4; D gene unclear. Per germline, CDR1 LGHNA and CDR2 YNFKEQ. The CDR3 contains 11 residues. CDR3 amino acids: CASSPGVGLVF. DNA of the CDR3: TGTGCCAGCAGCCCCGGGGTGGGCCTGGTTTTT.

The chain uses TRBV30 and TRBJ2-3; 10 positions match TRBD2. The CDR3 covers 14 residues. The germline V gene has CDR1 GTSNPN and CDR2 SVGIG (reference sequence). J lost 5 bases, V lost 2 bases, and 4 bases had no gene match. Here the CDR3 DNA reads TGTGCCTGGAGTAGAGCGGGGGGGCAAGATACGCAGTATTTT. Amino acids: CAWSRAGGQDTQYF.

J is TRBJ2-5 and V is TRBV29-1; 12 positions agree with TRBD2. This CDR3 is 12 amino acids long. V trimming: 7 bases; J trimming: 4 bases; junction bases outside the gene matches: 1. Germline V gene lookup returns CDR1 SQVTM and CDR2 ANQGSEA. Here the CDR3 DNA reads TGCAGCGCGGGACTAGCGGGAGAGACCCAGTACTTC. It codes for CSAGLAGETQYF.

This clone has just a few counts. This chain joins TRBV28 and TRBJ2-1; TRBD1 matches at 10 bases. Looked up from germline, CDR1 is MDHEN and CDR2 is SYDVKM. V shed 3 bases and J 6 bases; nucleotides not matched to a gene: 8. The CDR3 runs to 16 residues. CDR3 residues: CASSFAGTGVSNEQFF. The CDR3 coding sequence is TGTGCCAGCAGTTTCGCCGGGACAGGGGTTTCCAATGAGCAGTTCTTC.

The chain uses TRBV4-2 and TRBJ1-6; 10 nucleotides align to TRBD1. The CDR3 has 16 residues. J gave up 4 bases and V 4 bases, and 4 bases lay outside the gene matches. Germline CDR1 is LGHNA and CDR2 is YNFKEQ. CDR3: CASSRGTGAYNSPLHF. The CDR3 nucleotides read TGTGCCAGCAGCCGAGGGACAGGGGCATATAATTCACCCCTCCACTTT.

This chain links TRBV5-4 with TRBJ1-2; perhaps TRBD1 as D (6 bases). The CDR3 has 15 amino acids. The germline V gene has CDR1 SGHNT and CDR2 YYREEE (reference sequence). V lost 0 bases and J lost 5, with 14 bases in between. In DNA, the CDR3 is TGTGCCAGCAGCTTGGCCGGCAGGGGCGGGTATGGCTACACCTTC. This sequence encodes CASSLAGRGGYGYTF.

The chain couples TRBV4-1 to TRBJ2-7, with 11 bases fitting TRBD2. Germline trimming cut 3 bases from V and 4 bases from J; bases unmatched to any gene: 8. There are 16 residues in the CDR3. The germline gives CDR1 MGHRA, CDR2 YSYEKL. The CDR3 sequence is CASSQAGGTSGYEQYF. The CDR3 DNA reads TGCGCCAGCAGCCAGGCCGGCGGGACTAGCGGTTACGAGCAGTACTTC.

V is TRBV27 and J is TRBJ2-2, with 8 bases that match TRBD2. Trimming at V came to 5 bases and at J to 2 bases, leaving 10 bases not matched to a gene. CDR1 is MNHEY and CDR2 is SMNVEV in the germline V gene (reference sequence). CDR3 length equals 17 residues. CDR3 sequence (DNA): TGTGCCAGCAGTCCCTTTCCTTTAGCGGGAAACACCGGGGAGCTGTTTTTT. Translating gives CASSPFPLAGNTGELFF.

V usage is TRBV5-1 and J usage is TRBJ2-5; possible D gene TRBD2, 7 bases. The CDR3 has 17 amino acids. Trimming cost V 0 bases and J 4 bases, with 19 bases left between them. Germline V gene data show CDR1 as SGHRS and CDR2 as YFSETQ. The CDR3 spells CASSLGQRGGLPETQYF. CDR3 nucleotide sequence: TGCGCCAGCAGCTTGGGTCAGAGGGGGGGCCTGCCAGAGACCCAGTACTTC.

The J gene is TRBJ2-5, the V gene TRBV27; D ambiguous. The CDR3 is 14 residues long. CDR1 is MNHEY, CDR2 SMNVEV, per germline (reference sequence). The ends were cut back, 4 bases at V and 2 bases at J, with 11 bases in the middle. This CDR3 is CASSSHLTQETQYF. CDR3 nucleotide sequence: TGTGCCAGCAGTTCTCACCTAACTCAAGAGACCCAGTACTTC.

This chain links TRBV3-1 (or the pseudogene TRBV3-2) with TRBJ2-1; D is uncertain. The V and J ends lost 0 bases and 4 bases respectively, with 4 bases between them. The V gene's germline CDR1 is LGHDT and CDR2 YNNKEL (reference sequence). This CDR3 region has 13 residues. CDR3 nucleotide sequence: TGTGCCAGCAGCCAAGAGTCATACAATGAGCAGTTCTTC. Its translation: CASSQESYNEQFF.

This chain joins TRBV7-6 and TRBJ1-1, with TRBD1 matching 9 bases. The CDR3 has 17 residues. V trimming: 0 bases; J trimming: 2 bases; junction bases outside the gene matches: 7. Germline CDR1 is SGHVS and CDR2 is FNYEAQ. DNA of the CDR3: TGTGCCAGCAGCTTAGCATCACTGGACAGGGGAAACACTGAAGCTTTCTTT. Its translation is CASSLASLDRGNTEAFF.

V and J are TRBV11-2 and TRBJ2-7, with unresolved D. This CDR3 has 13 residues. Germline V gives CDR1 SGHAT, CDR2 FQNNGV. V was pared by 9 bases and J by 0 bases, with 12 bases between. The CDR3 nucleotides are TGTGCCAGTGGTGGGCCGCACTCCTACGAGCAGTACTTC. Its protein product is CASGGPHSYEQYF.

This chain uses TRBV30 with TRBJ2-3, with 16 nucleotides matching TRBD2. V shed 5 bases, J shed 4 bases, and the junction held 0 bases outside the gene matches. The germline V gene has CDR1 GTSNPN and CDR2 SVGIG (reference sequence). The CDR3 extends over 14 amino acids. In DNA, the CDR3 is TGTGCCTGGGGGACTAGCGGGAGGGCAGATACGCAGTATTTT. Protein sequence: CAWGTSGRADTQYF.

The chain has TRBV3-1 (or the pseudogene TRBV3-2) and TRBJ2-1; no clear D gene. V was clipped by 1 base and J by 8 bases, with 18 bases between them. The CDR3 totals 16 residues. The germline CDR1 and CDR2 sequences are LGHDT and YNNKEL (reference sequence). In DNA form, the CDR3 reads TGTGCCAGCAGCCAAGGTCATACTGGATTGGGCGATGAGCAGTTCTTC. It codes for CASSQGHTGLGDEQFF.

V gene TRBV2 combines with J gene TRBJ2-7; possible D gene TRBD2, 7 bases. V dropped 7 bases and J dropped 2 bases, with 18 bases sitting between them. This CDR3 has 15 amino acids. CDR1 and CDR2 (germline): SNHLY, FYNNEI. CDR3 residues: CASKAAGQHTYEQYF. The CDR3 coding sequence is TGTGCCAGCAAGGCAGCGGGACAACACACCTACGAGCAGTACTTC.

Points on this clone: This sample includes further DNA sequences coding for the same CDR3. The chain links TRBV3-1 (or the pseudogene TRBV3-2) to TRBJ1-2; TRBD1 might be the D (5 bases). Per the germline V gene, CDR1 is LGHDT and CDR2 is YNNKEL (reference sequence). V was cut by 1 base and J by 4 bases, with 10 bases left in between. This CDR3 is 14 amino acids long. CDR3 residues: CASSQATGSYGYTF. CDR3 nucleotides: TGTGCCAGCAGCCAAGCCACAGGATCCTATGGCTACACCTTC.

The chain recombines TRBV7-2 with TRBJ2-5, with 8 bases that match TRBD2. This CDR3 spans 15 amino acids. V lost 5 bases and J lost 5; bases outside the gene matches: 10. CDR1 and CDR2 from the germline V gene are SGHTA and FQGNSA. CDR3 in amino acids: CASSTRGGRVETQYF. The CDR3 nucleotides read TGTGCCAGCAGCACACGGGGGGGAAGGGTCGAGACCCAGTACTTC.

The chain carries TRBV5-1 and TRBJ2-7; 8 nucleotides align to TRBD1. Trimming cost V 3 bases and J 2 bases; bases outside gene matches: 10. The CDR3 contains 16 residues. Germline CDR1 and CDR2: SGHRS and YFSETQ. CDR3 nucleotides: TGCGCCAGCAGCTATTGGTCCGGGACAGGTACCTACGAGCAGTACTTC. Protein sequence: CASSYWSGTGTYEQYF.

The V gene is TRBV29-1, the J gene TRBJ2-1; 15 bases map to TRBD2. Losses at the gene ends were 7 bases for V and 9 bases for J; bases not matched to a gene: 10. Germline lookup yields CDR1 SQVTM and CDR2 ANQGSEA. This CDR3 has 15 residues. The CDR3 DNA reads as TGCAGCGAGCTAGGACTAGCGGGAGGGGTGGGTGAGCAGTTCTTC. This gives the protein CSELGLAGGVGEQFF.

CDR3 in amino acids: CASSLAGAMNTEAFF. CDR3 sequence (DNA): TGCGCCAGCAGCTTGGCAGGGGCCATGAACACTGAAGCTTTCTTT. J is TRBJ1-1 and V is TRBV5-1; a possible D gene is TRBD1 (6 bases). This CDR3 comprises 15 residues. Germline loops: CDR1 SGHRS, CDR2 YFSETQ. V was pared by 0 bases and J by 0 bases, with 9 bases between.

A single count supports this clone. This chain uses TRBV7-8 with TRBJ2-3, with 10 bases matching TRBD2. The junction had 6 bases not matched to a gene; V was cut back by 3 bases and J by 3 bases. The CDR3 is 16 residues long. Per the germline V gene, CDR1 is SGHVS and CDR2 is FQNEAQ. CDR3 bases: TGTGCCAGCAGCTTGGGAGCGGGGGGGCGGACAGATACGCAGTATTTT. This translates into CASSLGAGGRTDTQYF.

This chain joins TRBV13 and TRBJ2-7; 12 bases map to TRBD2. Germline V gives CDR1 PRHDT, CDR2 FYEKMQ (reference sequence). CDR3 length: 17 residues. J gave up 5 bases and V 5 bases, and 13 bases lay outside the gene matches. The CDR3, as DNA: TGTGCCAGCAGCCGAGGGGAAACTAGCGGGGGGTCCAACGAGCAGTACTTC. This codes for CASSRGETSGGSNEQYF.

This chain uses TRBV9 with TRBJ2-7, with TRBD1 matching 8 bases. V shed 4 bases and J 4 bases; nucleotides not matched to a gene: 7. This CDR3 contains 14 residues. CDR1 is SGDLS, CDR2 YYNGEE, per germline. Here the CDR3 reads CASSLRDRSYEQYF. CDR3 DNA: TGTGCCAGCAGCCTCCGGGACAGGAGTTACGAGCAGTACTTC.

A single count supports this clone. The genes are TRBV7-2 and TRBJ1-5; D not certain. V lost 8 bases, J lost 0 bases, and 8 bases lay in between. This CDR3 region has 13 residues. The germline gives CDR1 SGHTA, CDR2 FQGNSA. In nucleotides, the CDR3 is TGTGCCAGCGGACTGTATAGCAATCAGCCCCAGCATTTT. Translation gives CASGLYSNQPQHF.

V and J are TRBV7-9 and TRBJ2-1, with 13 positions matching TRBD2. Germline-derived CDR1 and CDR2 are SEHNR and FQNEAQ (reference sequence). The length of the CDR3 is 18 residues. V dropped 5 bases and J dropped 0; count of bases not matched to a gene: 7. The CDR3 region has the DNA TGTGCCAGCAGCCAGACTAGCGGGGGGACTAGCTCCTACAATGAGCAGTTCTTC. Translated: CASSQTSGGTSSYNEQFF.

This chain links TRBV27 with TRBJ2-1; possible D gene TRBD1, 6 bases. Germline V gives CDR1 MNHEY, CDR2 SMNVEV (reference sequence). Trimming cost V 0 bases and J 5 bases, with 17 bases left between them. This CDR3 is built from 17 residues. CDR3: CASSLSWGPFEDNEQFF. CDR3 sequence (DNA): TGTGCCAGCAGTTTATCCTGGGGGCCGTTTGAAGACAATGAGCAGTTCTTC.